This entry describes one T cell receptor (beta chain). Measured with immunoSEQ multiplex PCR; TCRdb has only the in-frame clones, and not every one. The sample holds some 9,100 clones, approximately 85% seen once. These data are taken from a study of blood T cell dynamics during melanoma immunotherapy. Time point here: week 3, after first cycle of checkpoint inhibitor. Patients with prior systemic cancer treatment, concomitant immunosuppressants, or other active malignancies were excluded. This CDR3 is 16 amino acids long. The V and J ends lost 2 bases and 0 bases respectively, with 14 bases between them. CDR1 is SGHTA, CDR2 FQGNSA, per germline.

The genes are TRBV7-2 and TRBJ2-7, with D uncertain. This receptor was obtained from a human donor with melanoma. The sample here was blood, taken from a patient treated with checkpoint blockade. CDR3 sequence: CASSLPEKKSSYEQYF. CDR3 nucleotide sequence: TGTGCCAGCAGCTTACCGGAGAAAAAAAGCTCCTACGAGCAGTACTTC.